This T cell receptor beta chain was found in a study of T-cell reconstitution after alpha-beta-depleted transplantation in children. Germline CDR1 SGHAT, CDR2 FQNNGV. The V end lost 0 bases, the J end lost 3 bases, and 15 bases lay between the germline ends. The CDR3 runs 17 residues. At least ten counts were recorded for this clonotype. The TCRbeta library incorporated unique molecular identifiers. MiXCR, run by TCRdb on the PCR reads, gives a single entry per CDR3 protein. This repertoire shows 90,000 to 130,000 distinct CDR3 sequences, 10% to 13% found once; its top ten account for less than 10%. The rearrangement joins TRBV11-2 to TRBJ1-5, with D possibly matching TRBD1 (6 bases). This TCR was sampled from a human donor who donated a stem cell graft to a child with acute lymphoblastic leukemia. The specimen comprised PBMCs from the stem cell graft donor, sampled from the stem cell graft. CDR3 protein: CASSLEGAGGSNQPQHF. The CDR3, as DNA: TGTGCCAGCAGCTTAGAAGGGGCGGGGGGCTCCAATCAGCCCCAGCATTTT.